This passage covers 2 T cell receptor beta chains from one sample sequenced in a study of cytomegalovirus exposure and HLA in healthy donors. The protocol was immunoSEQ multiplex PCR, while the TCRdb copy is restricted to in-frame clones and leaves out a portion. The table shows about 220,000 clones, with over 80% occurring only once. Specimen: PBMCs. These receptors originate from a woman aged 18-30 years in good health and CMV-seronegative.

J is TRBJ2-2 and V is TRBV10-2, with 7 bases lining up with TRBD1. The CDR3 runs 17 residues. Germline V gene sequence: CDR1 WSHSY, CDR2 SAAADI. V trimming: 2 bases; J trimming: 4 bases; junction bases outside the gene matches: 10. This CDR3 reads CASSEPETGLVTGELFF. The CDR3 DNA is TGCGCCAGCAGTGAGCCAGAGACAGGGCTGGTCACCGGGGAGCTGTTTTTT.

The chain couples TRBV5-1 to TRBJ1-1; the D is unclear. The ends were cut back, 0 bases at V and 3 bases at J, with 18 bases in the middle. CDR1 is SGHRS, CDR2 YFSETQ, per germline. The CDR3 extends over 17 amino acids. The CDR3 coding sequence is TGCGCCAGCAGCTTGGCCGAGGCAGCTTGGAGGGACACTGAAGCTTTCTTT. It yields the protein CASSLAEAAWRDTEAFF.